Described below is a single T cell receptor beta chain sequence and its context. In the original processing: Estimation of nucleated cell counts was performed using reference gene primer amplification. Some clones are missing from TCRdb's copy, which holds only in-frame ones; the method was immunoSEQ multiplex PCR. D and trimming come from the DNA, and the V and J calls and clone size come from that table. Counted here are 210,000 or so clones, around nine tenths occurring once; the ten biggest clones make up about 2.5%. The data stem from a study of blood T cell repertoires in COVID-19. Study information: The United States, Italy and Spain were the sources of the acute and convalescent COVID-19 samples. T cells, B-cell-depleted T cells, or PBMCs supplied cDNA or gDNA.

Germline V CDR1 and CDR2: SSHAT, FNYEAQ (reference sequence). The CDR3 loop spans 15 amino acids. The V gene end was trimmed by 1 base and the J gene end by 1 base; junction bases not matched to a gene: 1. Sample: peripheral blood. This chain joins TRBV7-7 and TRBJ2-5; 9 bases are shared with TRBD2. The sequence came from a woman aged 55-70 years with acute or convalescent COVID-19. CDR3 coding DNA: TGTGCCAGCAGCTTAGGGGGACTAGCCCAAGAGACCCAGTACTTC. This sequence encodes CASSLGGLAQETQYF.